Listed below are T cell receptor beta chains from one sample, sequenced in a study of blood T cell repertoires in COVID-19. Here immunoSEQ multiplex PCR was the method, and the copy in TCRdb shows in-frame clones only, minus some. Seen here are about 230,000 clones, 83% observed once, and the top ten hold roughly 7%. Sequencing was done on a sample of peripheral blood. These receptors all come from a woman aged 50 to 60 with acute or convalescent COVID-19. Both conserved end residues are part of each CDR3. The D gene is left open where the match is weak. A row's size may be missing; if present it is once, few, many or a size class.

j_call	v_call	d_call	clone_size	cdr3_nt	cdr3_aa
TRBJ1-5	TRBV11-2	TRBD1	.	TGTGCCAGCAGCTGGGGGACAGGGGGCGATCAGCCCCAGCATTTT	CASSWGTGGDQPQHF
TRBJ1-1	TRBV7-9	.	.	TGTGCCAGCAGCGAAGACGGGGGTTCAGCTTTCTTT	CASSEDGGSAFF
TRBJ2-7	TRBV5-1	.	.	TGCGCCAGCAGCTTGGCCAGGGAGGCGGGGGAGCAGTACTTC	CASSLAREAGEQYF
TRBJ2-1	TRBV10-3	TRBD1	.	TGTGCCTTCCGGTCAGGACAGGGGGCTGATGAGCAGTTCTTC	CAFRSGQGADEQFF
TRBJ2-3	TRBV4-2	.	.	TGTGCCAGCAGCCAGGCCACTAGAGATACGCAGTATTTT	CASSQATRDTQYF
TRBJ1-6	TRBV28	.	.	TGTGCCAGCTGGGCAGGGACATATAATTCACCCCTCCACTTT	CASWAGTYNSPLHF
TRBJ2-1	TRBV7-6	.	.	TGTGCCAGCAGCCGAGACTCCAATGAGCAGTTCTTC	CASSRDSNEQFF
TRBJ2-3	TRBV3-1/TRBV3-2	TRBD2	.	TGTGCCAGCAGCCTCCCCGGAGGACTAGCGGGGGCCCGGACAGATACGCAGTATTTT	CASSLPGGLAGARTDTQYF
TRBJ1-1	TRBV18	.	.	TGTGCCAGCTCCCTCGGGATGAACACTGAAGCTTTCTTT	CASSLGMNTEAFF
TRBJ2-1	TRBV7-9	TRBD1	.	TGTGCCAGCAGCTTTAGGTTCCAGGGGGAAGATGAGCAGTTCTTC	CASSFRFQGEDEQFF
TRBJ1-2	TRBV6-1	.	.	TGTGCCAGCAGTGATGGAGCAGGGGCGCAGGGCTACACCTTC	CASSDGAGAQGYTF
TRBJ2-5	TRBV5-1	.	.	TGCGCCAGCAGCTTGGCCCGGGTCGGGATGGAGACCCAGTACTTC	CASSLARVGMETQYF
TRBJ2-3	TRBV10-3	TRBD1	.	TGTGCCAGCGACAGGGGGCGAAGCACAGATACGCAGTATTTT	CASDRGRSTDTQYF
TRBJ2-2	TRBV9	.	once	TGTGCCAGCAGCGTGACAGGTACCGGGGAGCTGTTTTTT	CASSVTGTGELFF
TRBJ2-3	TRBV19	TRBD2	.	TGTGCCAGTAGTACCCTAGCGGGGGGACTGACAGATACGCAGTATTTT	CASSTLAGGLTDTQYF
TRBJ1-1	TRBV7-2	.	once	TGTGCCAGCAGCTTAGTATGGGGGGAGGTCACTGAAGCTTTCTTT	CASSLVWGEVTEAFF
TRBJ2-1	TRBV24-1	.	.	TGTGCCACCAGTGAAGGGGACAACTCCTACAATGAGCAGTTCTTC	CATSEGDNSYNEQFF
TRBJ1-5	TRBV11-1	.	.	TGTGCCAGCAGCTCCGGGGAATCGTCGCCCCAGCATTTT	CASSSGESSPQHF
TRBJ2-5	TRBV5-8	TRBD2	.	TGTGCCAGCAGCTCGGAGGTCGGGGGGGAGACCCAGTACTTC	CASSSEVGGETQYF
TRBJ1-3	TRBV7-2	.	.	TGTGCCAGCAGCTTAGTTCCCAGGGCCACTGGAAACACCATATATTTT	CASSLVPRATGNTIYF
TRBJ1-5	TRBV19	.	.	TGTGCCAGTAGTATGGGTGGGGGGTCAGATAGCAATCAGCCCCAGCATTTT	CASSMGGGSDSNQPQHF
TRBJ2-7	TRBV28	.	.	TGTGCCAGCAGTTTACGTGCAGGGGTCAGGGAGCAGTACTTC	CASSLRAGVREQYF
TRBJ2-2	TRBV10-3	.	.	TGTGCCATCAGTGAGACCCTCCAGGGTGGGTTTGGCGGGGAGCTGTTTTTT	CAISETLQGGFGGELFF
TRBJ1-4	TRBV5-6	.	.	TGTGCCAGCAGCGGGCCCTCAGGGAAACTGTTTTTT	CASSGPSGKLFF
TRBJ1-1	TRBV28	.	.	TGTGCCGTGTATAGGGGTGAAGCGTGGAGCACTGAAGCTTTCTTT	CAVYRGEAWSTEAFF
TRBJ2-1	TRBV9	TRBD2	.	TGTGCCAGCAGCTTCCGAGCGGGGGGGCCCCTCAATGAGCAGTTCTTC	CASSFRAGGPLNEQFF
TRBJ2-3	TRBV7-2	.	.	TGTGCCAGCAGCTTAGTCCAGTACACAGATACGCAGTATTTT	CASSLVQYTDTQYF
TRBJ1-5	TRBV18	TRBD1	.	TGTGCCAGCTCGCCCGACAGGGCTGAATCGGGCAATCAGCCCCAGCATTTT	CASSPDRAESGNQPQHF
TRBJ1-6	TRBV5-4	TRBD1	.	TGTGCCAGCAGCTTGGGGCGGACAGGGAGCTATAATTCACCCCTCCACTTT	CASSLGRTGSYNSPLHF
TRBJ1-2	TRBV28	.	.	TGTGCCAGCAGTTTACGACAACTCGGCTACACCTTC	CASSLRQLGYTF
TRBJ1-1	TRBV5-6	.	.	TGTGCCAGCAGCCTGGGTGGGGCGACGACCCTGAAAGCTTTCTTT	CASSLGGATTLKAFF
TRBJ2-3	TRBV29-1	.	.	TGCAGCTCCTTCGGGACTTACACAGATACGCAGTATTTT	CSSFGTYTDTQYF
TRBJ2-7	TRBV7-8	TRBD1	.	TGTGCCAGCAGCTTAGAATACGGGACAGGGATCTACGAGCAGTACTTC	CASSLEYGTGIYEQYF
TRBJ2-3	TRBV4-2	TRBD2	.	TGTGCCAGCAGCCAAGATAGCGGGGGGGTCACAGATACGCAGTATTTT	CASSQDSGGVTDTQYF
TRBJ1-2	TRBV27	.	.	TGTGCCAGCAGACCCCAGGGGAGCTATGGCTACACCTTC	CASRPQGSYGYTF
TRBJ2-7	TRBV7-9	TRBD1	.	TGTGCCAGCAGCGCGGGGACAGGGATTCGGCAGTACTTC	CASSAGTGIRQYF
TRBJ1-5	TRBV5-1	TRBD1	.	TGCGCCAGCAGCTTGGGCCCCGGGACAGGGGGCGATGGTCAGCCCCAGCATTTT	CASSLGPGTGGDGQPQHF
TRBJ2-7	TRBV14	.	.	TGTGCCAGCAGCCACAGCTACGAGCAGTACTTC	CASSHSYEQYF
TRBJ2-1	TRBV6-4	TRBD2	.	TGTGCCAGCAGTGGGCTAGCGGGAACCCATGAGCAGTTCTTC	CASSGLAGTHEQFF
TRBJ2-3	TRBV19	TRBD2	.	TGTGCCAGTAGTGTGGGACTAGCGCAAGATACGCAGTATTTT	CASSVGLAQDTQYF
TRBJ2-2	TRBV9	.	.	TGTGCCAGCACCTCAGGCCAGGGTACCGGGGAGCTGTTTTTT	CASTSGQGTGELFF
TRBJ1-1	TRBV29-1	TRBD1	.	TGCAGCACCAAGGGGGCGCCGGGCACTGAAGCTTTCTTT	CSTKGAPGTEAFF
TRBJ2-5	TRBV7-9	TRBD1	.	TGTGCCAGCAGCAAAAACACAGGGGACCGAAGAGAGACCCAGTACTTC	CASSKNTGDRRETQYF
TRBJ2-1	TRBV20-1	.	.	TGCAGTGCCGCCCCCGGGGTGGAGCAGTTCTTC	CSAAPGVEQFF
TRBJ1-1	TRBV6-5	.	.	TGTGCCAGCAGTCGTTCGTTGAACACTGAAGCTTTCTTT	CASSRSLNTEAFF
TRBJ2-2	TRBV4-1	TRBD1	once	TGCGCCAGCAGCCAAGTGGGACAGGGGAAGGCCGGGGAGCTGTTTTTT	CASSQVGQGKAGELFF
TRBJ2-3	TRBV4-1	TRBD1	.	TGCGCCAGCAGCCAAGGACAGGGCCTTAGGGATACGCAGTATTTT	CASSQGQGLRDTQYF
TRBJ2-5	TRBV30	TRBD2	.	TGTGCCTGGAGTTGGAGGGAGGGAGAGACCCAGTACTTC	CAWSWREGETQYF
TRBJ2-5	TRBV5-1	TRBD2	.	TGCGCCAGCAGTACCAATAGCGGGGCTCAAGAGACCCAGTACTTC	CASSTNSGAQETQYF
TRBJ2-5	TRBV5-6	TRBD2	once	TGTGCCAGCAGCTCCGGACTAGAAGAGACCCAGTACTTC	CASSSGLEETQYF
TRBJ2-3	TRBV6-2/TRBV6-3	TRBD2	.	TGTGCCAGCAGTTTGCTAGCGGGGTACACAGATACGCAGTATTTT	CASSLLAGYTDTQYF
TRBJ1-2	TRBV3-1/TRBV3-2	.	.	TGTGCCAGCAGCCGGTTGCTGGACAGTCCCTATGGCTACACCTTC	CASSRLLDSPYGYTF
TRBJ1-6	TRBV30	.	.	TGTGCCTGGAGTGGGGGCCGGGACACCCTTAATTCACCCCTCCACTTT	CAWSGGRDTLNSPLHF
TRBJ1-1	TRBV6-5	.	.	TGTGCCAGCAGGGACTTCGACACTGAAGCTTTCTTT	CASRDFDTEAFF